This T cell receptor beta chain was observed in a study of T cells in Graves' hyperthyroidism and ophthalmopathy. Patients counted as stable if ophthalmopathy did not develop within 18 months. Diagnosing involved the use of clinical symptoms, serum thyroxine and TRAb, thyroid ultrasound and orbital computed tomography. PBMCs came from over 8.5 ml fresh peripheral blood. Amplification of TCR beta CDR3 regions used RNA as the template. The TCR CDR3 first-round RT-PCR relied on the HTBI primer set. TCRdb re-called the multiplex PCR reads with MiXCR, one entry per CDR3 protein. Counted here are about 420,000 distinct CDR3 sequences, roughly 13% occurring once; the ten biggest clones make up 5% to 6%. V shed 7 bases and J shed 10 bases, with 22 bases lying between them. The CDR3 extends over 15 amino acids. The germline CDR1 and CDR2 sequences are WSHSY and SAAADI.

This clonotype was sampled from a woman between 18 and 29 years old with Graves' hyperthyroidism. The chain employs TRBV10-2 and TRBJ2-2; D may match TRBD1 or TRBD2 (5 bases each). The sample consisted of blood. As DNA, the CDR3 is TGCGCCAGCACAGCCGGGACCTATAGGGGCATGGAGCTGTTTTTT. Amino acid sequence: CASTAGTYRGMELFF.